A selection of T cell receptor beta chains follows, all from one sample in a study of blood T cell repertoires in COVID-19. Only in-frame clones appear in the TCRdb table, and some are missing; sequencing was by immunoSEQ multiplex PCR. The table records roughly 160,000 clones, approximately 81% of them present only once. Sequenced sample: PBMCs or T cells enriched from blood (not recorded which). The receptors shown here come from a woman in her 40s with acute COVID-19. CDR3s include the opening cysteine and the closing phenylalanine or tryptophan. D genes are given only for firm matches. Some rows have no size entry. The others give once, few or many, or a class for an expanded clone.

D: .
size: .
J: TRBJ1-2
V: TRBV28
CDR3: CASSFGGLANYGYTF

D: .
size: .
J: TRBJ2-5
V: TRBV25-1
CDR3: CASSAIQGTQYF

D: TRBD2
size: .
J: TRBJ2-3
V: TRBV7-9
CDR3: CASSFLAGGDTQYF

D: TRBD1
size: .
J: TRBJ1-5
V: TRBV6-6
CDR3: CASSQTGVYSNQPQHF

D: .
size: .
J: TRBJ2-2
V: TRBV25-1
CDR3: CASSDPRFTGELFF

D: TRBD1
size: .
J: TRBJ2-7
V: TRBV29-1
CDR3: CSVVDDRGYEQYF

D: .
size: .
J: TRBJ1-4
V: TRBV9
CDR3: CASSIGQTNEKLFF

D: .
size: .
J: TRBJ2-7
V: TRBV7-8
CDR3: CASSLEAGANYEQYF

D: TRBD1
size: .
J: TRBJ1-5
V: TRBV28
CDR3: CASIERQGSNQPQHF

D: .
size: .
J: TRBJ2-7
V: TRBV10-3
CDR3: CAISSGTYEQYF

D: TRBD1
size: once
J: TRBJ2-7
V: TRBV5-4
CDR3: CASSLTGGSSYEQYF

D: .
size: .
J: TRBJ1-3
V: TRBV19
CDR3: CAVRDWSFSGNTIYF

D: .
size: .
J: TRBJ1-6
V: TRBV4-1
CDR3: CASSQDSGRNSPLHF

D: .
size: .
J: TRBJ1-3
V: TRBV18
CDR3: CASSTGAPRTTIYF

D: TRBD1
size: .
J: TRBJ1-3
V: TRBV12-3/TRBV12-4
CDR3: CASNRGTGNTIYF

D: .
size: .
J: TRBJ1-1
V: TRBV6-5
CDR3: CASSYSEAEAFF

D: TRBD2
size: .
J: TRBJ2-7
V: TRBV11-3
CDR3: CASSRTSGYEQYF

D: .
size: .
J: TRBJ1-5
V: TRBV12-3/TRBV12-4
CDR3: CASSFDRNQPQHF

D: TRBD1
size: .
J: TRBJ2-4
V: TRBV18
CDR3: CASSPLQGVNIQYF

D: TRBD2
size: .
J: TRBJ2-7
V: TRBV3-1/TRBV3-2
CDR3: CASSPGTSAYEQYF

D: TRBD2
size: .
J: TRBJ2-4
V: TRBV27
CDR3: CASSSGLAGNDVGKNIQYF

D: TRBD1
size: .
J: TRBJ1-2
V: TRBV12-3/TRBV12-4
CDR3: CASSSGQGGYTF

D: TRBD2
size: .
J: TRBJ2-1
V: TRBV7-6
CDR3: CASSLGGSRNEQFF

D: .
size: .
J: TRBJ2-1
V: TRBV27
CDR3: CASSLQGFANEQFF

D: .
size: .
J: TRBJ2-1
V: TRBV9
CDR3: CASSVWRTYNEQFF

D: TRBD2
size: .
J: TRBJ2-3
V: TRBV6-5
CDR3: CASSYLAGGTDTQYF

D: .
size: .
J: TRBJ2-7
V: TRBV5-6
CDR3: CASSWGQAAYEQYF

D: .
size: .
J: TRBJ1-1
V: TRBV27
CDR3: CASSPHGRAEAFF

D: TRBD1
size: .
J: TRBJ1-2
V: TRBV25-1
CDR3: CASSDRGPSYGYTF

D: .
size: .
J: TRBJ1-2
V: TRBV20-1
CDR3: CSAKDLYGYTF

D: TRBD1
size: .
J: TRBJ1-1
V: TRBV3-1/TRBV3-2
CDR3: CASSQVFGTVNTEAFF

D: .
size: .
J: TRBJ1-5
V: TRBV28
CDR3: CASGRAGGNQPQHF

D: TRBD2
size: .
J: TRBJ2-1
V: TRBV5-1
CDR3: CASGGGLEQFF

D: .
size: .
J: TRBJ2-3
V: TRBV11-1
CDR3: CASSPSVTDTQYF

D: TRBD1
size: .
J: TRBJ1-5
V: TRBV15
CDR3: CATSREGGQIQHF

D: TRBD2
size: .
J: TRBJ2-5
V: TRBV28
CDR3: CASSAGLAGAETQYF

D: .
size: once
J: TRBJ2-2
V: TRBV9
CDR3: CASSDSAAGELFF

D: .
size: .
J: TRBJ2-3
V: TRBV18
CDR3: CASSPPSSTDTQYF

D: .
size: .
J: TRBJ2-3
V: TRBV11-3
CDR3: CASSLDPAGEKTDTQYF

D: .
size: once
J: TRBJ1-2
V: TRBV28
CDR3: CASSFSGYGYTF

D: .
size: few
J: TRBJ1-1
V: TRBV5-8
CDR3: CASSLESNTEAFF

D: TRBD1
size: .
J: TRBJ2-5
V: TRBV9
CDR3: CASSFGTVQETQYF

D: TRBD1
size: .
J: TRBJ1-1
V: TRBV11-2
CDR3: CASSSGQVRNTEAFF

D: .
size: .
J: TRBJ1-4
V: TRBV10-3
CDR3: CATGEQAGNEKLFF

D: .
size: .
J: TRBJ1-4
V: TRBV5-4
CDR3: CASSLEAGLGEKLFF

D: TRBD1
size: .
J: TRBJ2-1
V: TRBV5-1
CDR3: CASSFPFNGTGRTGKPDNEQFF